A selection of T cell receptor beta chains follows, all from one sample in a study of blood T cell repertoires in COVID-19. Data came from immunoSEQ multiplex PCR; TCRdb stores just in-frame clones and leaves some out. The repertoire consists of some 200,000 clones, with about 86% occurring once and the leading ten covering 2% to 2.5%. The sample consisted of peripheral blood. The origin of the receptors is a woman aged 55-70 years with acute or convalescent COVID-19. CDR3s include the opening cysteine and the closing phenylalanine or tryptophan. D genes are given only for firm matches. Rows may omit the clone size; those that give it use once, few, many or a size class.

V: TRBV5-4; D: TRBD1; J: TRBJ2-5; length: 15; size: NA; CDR3: CASSSGTDKQETQYF; DNA: TGTGCCAGCAGCTCGGGGACAGACAAACAAGAGACCCAGTACTTC
V: TRBV7-3; D: TRBD1; J: TRBJ2-1; length: 13; size: once; CDR3: CASSETGVNEQFF; DNA: TGTGCCAGCAGCGAGACAGGGGTGAATGAGCAGTTCTTC
V: TRBV30; D: NA; J: TRBJ2-1; length: 12; size: NA; CDR3: CAWSGQNNEQFF; DNA: TGTGCCTGGAGTGGACAGAACAATGAGCAGTTCTTC
V: TRBV27; D: TRBD2; J: TRBJ2-7; length: 14; size: NA; CDR3: CASSNLAGGYEQYF; DNA: TGTGCCAGCAGTAACCTAGCGGGCGGCTACGAGCAGTACTTC
V: TRBV29-1; D: NA; J: TRBJ1-2; length: 11; size: NA; CDR3: CSVEAGWGYTF; DNA: TGCAGCGTTGAAGCAGGGTGGGGCTACACCTTC
V: TRBV7-6; D: TRBD1; J: TRBJ1-6; length: 15; size: NA; CDR3: CASSKTDRGRSPLHF; DNA: TGTGCCAGCAGCAAAACGGACAGGGGGCGTTCACCCCTCCACTTT
V: TRBV2; D: NA; J: TRBJ1-1; length: 12; size: NA; CDR3: CASTEEDSKNYF; DNA: TGTGCCAGCACTGAGGAGGACAGCAAAAACTACTTT
V: TRBV3-1/TRBV3-2; D: TRBD2; J: TRBJ2-1; length: 17; size: once; CDR3: CASSLKTSGKVYNEQFF; DNA: TGTGCCAGCAGCCTAAAGACTAGCGGGAAGGTTTACAATGAGCAGTTCTTC
V: TRBV4-3; D: NA; J: TRBJ2-2; length: 15; size: NA; CDR3: CASSQRLQGTGELFF; DNA: TGCGCCAGCAGCCAGCGACTACAGGGAACCGGGGAGCTGTTTTTT
V: TRBV7-3; D: NA; J: TRBJ1-1; length: 13; size: NA; CDR3: CASSFTGRTEAFF; DNA: TGTGCCAGCAGCTTTACAGGGAGAACTGAAGCTTTCTTT
V: TRBV29-1; D: NA; J: TRBJ2-7; length: 16; size: NA; CDR3: CSLNPGGDSPSYEQYF; DNA: TGCAGCCTCAACCCTGGAGGGGACAGCCCCTCCTACGAGCAGTACTTC
V: TRBV29-1; D: NA; J: TRBJ1-2; length: 14; size: NA; CDR3: CSVEGTDITTGYTF; DNA: TGCAGCGTTGAAGGGACAGATATAACTACTGGCTACACCTTC
V: TRBV19; D: NA; J: TRBJ2-5; length: 16; size: NA; CDR3: CASSIGGAVGQETQYF; DNA: TGTGCCAGTAGTATAGGTGGGGCGGTGGGCCAAGAGACCCAGTACTTC
V: TRBV9; D: TRBD2; J: TRBJ2-6; length: 17; size: NA; CDR3: CASSVREGSSGANVLTF; DNA: TGTGCCAGCAGCGTTAGGGAGGGAAGCTCTGGGGCCAACGTCCTGACTTTC
V: TRBV12-3/TRBV12-4; D: NA; J: TRBJ1-6; length: 13; size: NA; CDR3: CASRLRGPSPLHF; DNA: TGTGCCAGCAGACTAAGGGGCCCTTCACCCCTCCACTTT
V: TRBV5-6; D: TRBD1; J: TRBJ1-2; length: 14; size: NA; CDR3: CASSPGTVSYGYTF; DNA: TGTGCCAGCAGCCCCGGGACAGTTTCTTATGGCTACACCTTC
V: TRBV5-1; D: NA; J: TRBJ2-5; length: 15; size: once; CDR3: CASSRRQVAEETQYF; DNA: TGCGCCAGCAGCCGCAGACAGGTCGCTGAAGAGACCCAGTACTTC
V: TRBV3-1/TRBV3-2; D: NA; J: TRBJ2-5; length: 23; size: NA; CDR3: CASSQASGVSSSISNVRQETQYF; DNA: TGTGCCAGCAGCCAAGCCTCTGGGGTCAGCTCTAGCATTAGCAACGTACGACAAGAGACCCAGTACTTC
V: TRBV7-9; D: NA; J: TRBJ1-6; length: 14; size: few; CDR3: CASSLEQGNSPLHF; DNA: TGTGCCAGCAGCTTAGAACAGGGTAATTCACCCCTCCACTTT
V: TRBV7-6; D: TRBD1; J: TRBJ2-2; length: 15; size: NA; CDR3: CASSHRDRGPGELFF; DNA: TGTGCCAGCAGCCACCGGGACAGGGGGCCCGGGGAGCTGTTTTTT
V: TRBV12-3/TRBV12-4; D: NA; J: TRBJ1-3; length: 11; size: once; CDR3: CASSQRNTIYF; DNA: TGTGCCAGCAGCCAAAGAAACACCATATATTTT
V: TRBV3-1/TRBV3-2; D: TRBD2; J: TRBJ2-1; length: 15; size: NA; CDR3: CASSQGTGGANEQFF; DNA: TGTGCCAGCAGCCAAGGGACCGGGGGGGCCAATGAGCAGTTCTTC
V: TRBV30; D: TRBD2; J: TRBJ2-1; length: 13; size: NA; CDR3: CAWSPSGRHEQFF; DNA: TGTGCCTGGAGCCCTAGCGGGCGCCATGAGCAGTTCTTC
V: TRBV7-8; D: NA; J: TRBJ1-4; length: 14; size: NA; CDR3: CASTLGVINEKLFF; DNA: TGTGCCAGCACTCTAGGGGTGATTAATGAAAAACTGTTTTTT
V: TRBV30; D: NA; J: TRBJ1-1; length: 13; size: NA; CDR3: CAWSTPGYTEAFF; DNA: TGTGCCTGGAGTACACCAGGGTACACTGAAGCTTTCTTT
V: TRBV27; D: NA; J: TRBJ2-6; length: 16; size: NA; CDR3: CASSPYRGSGANVLTF; DNA: TGTGCCAGCAGTCCCTACCGGGGGTCTGGGGCCAACGTCCTGACTTTC
V: TRBV5-4; D: NA; J: TRBJ2-7; length: 12; size: once; CDR3: CASSLYGRPADF; DNA: TGTGCCAGCAGCTTGTACGGCCGGCCGGCGGACTTC
V: TRBV30; D: TRBD2; J: TRBJ2-5; length: 15; size: once; CDR3: CAWSAGGAGQETQYF; DNA: TGTGCCTGGAGTGCCGGGGGAGCGGGGCAAGAGACCCAGTACTTC
V: TRBV6-5; D: TRBD1; J: TRBJ1-2; length: 12; size: NA; CDR3: CASSRQGRGYTF; DNA: TGTGCCAGCAGTCGACAGGGTCGGGGCTACACCTTC
V: TRBV25-1; D: NA; J: TRBJ1-4; length: 14; size: NA; CDR3: CASSESGLSEKLFF; DNA: TGTGCCAGCAGTGAATCAGGGCTGAGTGAAAAACTGTTTTTT
V: TRBV6-4; D: TRBD2; J: TRBJ2-3; length: 16; size: NA; CDR3: CASSDSPSGGTDTQYF; DNA: TGTGCCAGCAGTGACTCACCTAGCGGGGGCACAGATACGCAGTATTTT
V: TRBV3-1/TRBV3-2; D: TRBD1; J: TRBJ1-6; length: 15; size: NA; CDR3: CASRFGQGENSPLHF; DNA: TGTGCCAGCAGGTTCGGACAGGGGGAAAATTCACCCCTCCACTTT
V: TRBV16; D: NA; J: TRBJ1-1; length: 14; size: NA; CDR3: CASSPFKRNTEAFF; DNA: TGTGCCAGCAGCCCATTCAAGAGGAACACTGAAGCTTTCTTT
V: TRBV7-3; D: NA; J: TRBJ1-2; length: 14; size: NA; CDR3: CASSPRGYNYGYTF; DNA: TGTGCCAGCAGCCCCCGGGGTTATAACTATGGCTACACCTTC
V: TRBV5-1; D: NA; J: TRBJ1-1; length: 18; size: NA; CDR3: CASSLDGLRGNRNTEAFF; DNA: TGCGCCAGCAGCTTAGACGGCCTGAGGGGGAATAGGAACACTGAAGCTTTCTTT
V: TRBV19; D: TRBD1; J: TRBJ1-2; length: 15; size: NA; CDR3: CASSSPPYRGPGYTF; DNA: TGTGCCAGTAGCTCACCTCCCTACAGGGGCCCCGGCTACACCTTC
V: TRBV10-3; D: NA; J: TRBJ1-4; length: 14; size: few; CDR3: CAISPTDTNEKLFF; DNA: TGTGCCATCAGCCCGACAGACACAAATGAAAAACTGTTTTTT
V: TRBV6-5; D: TRBD2; J: TRBJ2-7; length: 14; size: NA; CDR3: CASSSGGGRYEQYF; DNA: TGTGCCAGCAGTTCCGGGGGGGGCCGGTACGAGCAGTACTTC
V: TRBV5-4; D: TRBD1; J: TRBJ2-7; length: 15; size: NA; CDR3: CASSAGTGKAWEQYF; DNA: TGTGCCAGCAGCGCCGGGACAGGCAAGGCGTGGGAGCAGTACTTC